The next 10 T cell receptor beta chains were all read from a single sample in a study of T cells in Graves' hyperthyroidism and ophthalmopathy. Amplification of TCR beta CDR3 regions used RNA as the template. The HTBI primer set drove a first-round RT-PCR of the TCR CDR3. A single record per CDR3 protein comes from TCRdb applying MiXCR to the multiplex PCR reads. The data contain approximately 590,000 distinct CDR3 sequences, roughly 46% of them singletons. The sequenced material came from peripheral blood or thyroid tissue (not recorded which). The receptors here all came from a woman between 18 and 29 years old with Graves' hyperthyroidism.

This sequence joins TRBV24-1 and TRBJ1-2; D not certain. The CDR3 totals 11 residues. The germline V gene encodes CDR1 KGHDR and CDR2 SFDVKD. CDR3 DNA: TGTGCTAGAGATCCAGACTATGGCTACACCTTC. Translating gives CARDPDYGYTF.

This sequence joins TRBV29-1 and TRBJ2-7, with TRBD2 identical over 13 bases. Germline values: CDR1 SQVTM, CDR2 ANQGSEA. This CDR3 region has 15 residues. With 6 bases clipped from V and 2 bases from J, the junction kept 7 bases outside the gene matches. Here the CDR3 reads CSVATGTSGTYEQYF. CDR3 in DNA: TGCAGCGTCGCAACGGGGACTAGCGGGACCTACGAGCAGTACTTC.

This clonotype was detected a few times. This rearrangement joins TRBV7-9 to TRBJ2-2; tentatively, D is TRBD2 (6 bases). The CDR3 length is 16 residues. Per germline, CDR1 SEHNR and CDR2 FQNEAQ (reference sequence). Between the trimmed V and J ends, which lost 0 bases and 5 bases, there was a span of 13 bases. CDR3 region: CASSLARRARTGELFF. Written as DNA, the CDR3 is TGTGCCAGCAGCTTAGCTCGGAGGGCGCGGACCGGGGAGCTGTTTTTT.

This chain connects TRBV6-1 to TRBJ1-4; D gene unclear. The CDR3 is made up of 16 amino acids. From germline, CDR1 is MNHNS and CDR2 SASEGT. V was cut by 6 bases and J by 9 bases, with 23 bases left in between. The CDR3 loop is CASSILSGPAHKKLFF. DNA of the CDR3: TGTGCCAGCAGCATACTATCGGGCCCCGCACACAAAAAACTGTTTTTT.

This clonotype was observed a single time. The rearrangement joins TRBV15 to TRBJ2-3, with TRBD2 identical over 8 bases. The CDR3 contains 16 residues. Per the germline V gene, CDR1 is LNHNV and CDR2 is YYDKDF (reference sequence). Trimming cost V 1 base and J 1 base; bases outside gene matches: 4. The CDR3 DNA sequence: TGTGCCACCAGCAGAGGCGGGACTAGGCGCACAGATACGCAGTATTTT. Encoded protein: CATSRGGTRRTDTQYF.

This clonotype has more than one count but fewer than ten. The genes are TRBV11-2 and TRBJ1-4, with D possibly being TRBD1 (5 bases). Germline V gives CDR1 SGHAT, CDR2 FQNNGV. The CDR3 is 13 amino acids. V gave up 5 bases and J gave up 10 bases, with 14 bases separating them. CDR3 bases: TGTGCCAGCAGCCGAACCCTTGGGGGAAAACTGTTTTTT. Residues: CASSRTLGGKLFF.

This clonotype was detected ten times or more. The chain uses TRBV20-1 and TRBJ1-2; 8 bases are a match to TRBD1. With 3 bases clipped from V and 7 bases from J, the junction kept 7 bases outside the gene matches. The germline CDR1 and CDR2 sequences are DFQATT and SNEGSKA (reference sequence). The CDR3 sequence is 13 residues long. CDR3 sequence: CSASTRTGTGYTF. CDR3 sequence (DNA): TGCAGTGCTAGTACACGGACAGGGACTGGCTACACCTTC.

This sequence joins TRBV29-1 and TRBJ2-7, with D perhaps TRBD1 (5 bases). The length of the CDR3 is 13 residues. Looked up from germline, CDR1 is SQVTM and CDR2 is ANQGSEA. Trimming removed 8 bases from V and 3 bases from J, with 17 bases in between. As DNA, the CDR3 is TGCAGCTCCCCCCAGGGTCCCCTCTACGAGCAGTACTTC. Translating it yields CSSPQGPLYEQYF.

This clonotype was detected many times. The chain combines TRBV11-2 with TRBJ1-1; the D is unclear. CDR1 is SGHAT and CDR2 is FQNNGV in the germline V gene. This CDR3 is built from 14 residues. V lost 2 bases and J lost 0, with 7 bases in between. CDR3 coding DNA: TGTGCCAGCAGCTTACCCAACCTGAACACTGAAGCTTTCTTT. Its protein product is CASSLPNLNTEAFF.

This clonotype has more than one count but fewer than ten. The chain uses TRBV20-1 and TRBJ1-2, with 9 bases identical to TRBD1. V gave up 8 bases and J gave up 3 bases; unmatched junction bases: 4. Germline V CDR1 and CDR2: DFQATT, SNEGSKA (reference sequence). The CDR3 loop spans 12 amino acids. CDR3 amino acids: CSPGTGHYGYTF. The DNA of the CDR3 is TGCAGTCCCGGGACAGGGCACTATGGCTACACCTTC.